This entry concerns a single TCR beta chain. This sample stems from a study of shared clonotypes between healthy human individuals. Study details: Donor composition was a couple of women and a few men, aged 18 to 49.

Methods used by the authors: There were no quality scores in the junction-only immunoSEQ sequences, so filtering differed. Only in-frame clones appear in the TCRdb table, and some are missing; sequencing was by immunoSEQ multiplex PCR. V and J calls plus clone size are reproduced from that table; the DNA served to infer D and trimming. The sample carries some 1.4 million clones, roughly 96% recorded once. Memory CD4+ cells were the fraction left after CD45RA+ naive selection. The specimen sequenced was naive CD4+ T cells sorted from blood. Subset defined: CD45RA+ positively selected. The receptor's source is a man in his thirties or forties in good health.

The CDR3 coding sequence is TGTGCCAGCAGCTTCCGCTTCTCCTACGAGCAGTACTTC. Translating it yields CASSFRFSYEQYF. V gene TRBV5-4 combines with J gene TRBJ2-7, with D unresolved. The germline V gene encodes CDR1 SGHNT and CDR2 YYREEE (reference sequence). The CDR3 sequence is 13 residues long. Trimming pared 2 bases from V and 0 bases from J, leaving 6 bases between.